A selection of T cell receptor beta chains follows, all from one sample in a study of blood T cell repertoires in COVID-19. Sequencing was performed with immunoSEQ multiplex PCR; in TCRdb, only in-frame clones are kept and a portion is missing. The data contain 220,000 or so clones, 84% of them singletons. Sequenced sample: PBMCs or T cells enriched from blood (not recorded which). The receptors originated from a middle-aged woman who had recovered from COVID-19. CDR3s include the opening cysteine and the closing phenylalanine or tryptophan. The D gene is left open where the match is weak.

NA	17	TRBV11-2	TRBJ1-3	CASSLGKGGRSGNTIYF	TGTGCCAGCAGCTTAGGGAAAGGGGGTCGCTCTGGAAACACCATATATTTT
NA	15	TRBV19	TRBJ2-7	CASSIQAGVHYEQYF	TGTGCCAGTAGTATCCAGGCCGGCGTCCACTACGAGCAGTACTTC
TRBD2	17	TRBV27	TRBJ2-1	CASSVSGGRGAGGEQFF	TGTGCCAGCAGTGTCTCTGGCGGGAGGGGGGCTGGAGGTGAGCAGTTCTTC
TRBD2	13	TRBV5-4	TRBJ2-1	CASSPLTSDEQFF	TGTGCCAGCAGCCCGCTCACTAGCGATGAGCAGTTCTTC
TRBD1	14	TRBV3-1/TRBV3-2	TRBJ2-7	CASSWDRAAYEQYF	TGTGCCAGCAGCTGGGACAGGGCGGCCTACGAGCAGTACTTC
TRBD1	14	TRBV9	TRBJ1-3	CASSATGGGNTIYF	TGTGCCAGCAGCGCCACAGGGGGTGGAAACACCATATATTTT
NA	15	TRBV5-1	TRBJ2-1	CASSFTSGANNEQFF	TGCGCCAGCAGCTTCACCAGCGGAGCGAATAATGAGCAGTTCTTC
NA	14	TRBV2	TRBJ2-1	CASSQPIRVDEQFF	TGTGCCAGCAGTCAACCTATTCGGGTCGATGAGCAGTTCTTC
NA	15	TRBV5-1	TRBJ1-1	CASSSSHLPNTEAFF	TGCGCCAGCAGCTCATCCCACCTACCGAACACTGAAGCTTTCTTT
NA	13	TRBV2	TRBJ2-1	CASSRNGDNEQFF	TGTGCCAGCAGCCGAAACGGGGACAATGAGCAGTTCTTC